Below, 26 T cell receptor beta chains from the same sample are listed, as sequenced in a study of cytomegalovirus exposure and HLA in healthy donors (dated by TCRdb to about 2017). Library prep was done by the immunoSEQ multiplex PCR assay. For the multiplex PCR, a mixture combining 60 forward primers for TCR Vbeta segments and 13 reverse primers for TCR Jbeta segments was used. TCRdb took this table from immuneACCESS and kept in-frame rearrangements with V and J called. Such tables lack part of the clones; where checked against another copy, unresolved V genes explain under half of the gap, and the rest is unexplained. Across this sample there are 90,000 to 150,000 clones, with less than 10% seen only once. 5% to 6.5% of the sample is held by the ten biggest clonotypes. Sequencing input: PBMCs. Receptors originate from a woman aged 40 to 50 in good health and CMV-seropositive.

For the CDR3, the DNA is TGTGCCAGTAGTAGCCAGGGCGTAGAAGAATACGAGCAGTACTTC. Translated: CASSSQGVEEYEQYF. The chain uses TRBV19 and TRBJ2-7; D perhaps matches TRBD1 (5 bases). Germline V gives CDR1 LNHDA, CDR2 SQIVND (reference sequence). This CDR3 contains 15 residues. V was trimmed by 4 bases and J by 4 bases, leaving 17 bases between them.

The V and J genes are TRBV18 and TRBJ2-1, with 13 bases aligning to TRBD2. Germline lookup yields CDR1 KGHSH and CDR2 LQKENI. The junction had 4 bases not matched to a gene; V was cut back by 0 bases and J by 5 bases. This CDR3 contains 17 residues. Written as DNA, the CDR3 is TGTGCCAGCTCACCACCCTCACTAGCGGGGGGGAACAATGAGCAGTTCTTC. Amino acid sequence: CASSPPSLAGGNNEQFF.

This clone has ten or more counts. V is TRBV5-4 and J is TRBJ1-2; D uncertain. Per the germline V gene, CDR1 is SGHNT and CDR2 is YYREEE (reference sequence). V dropped 4 bases and J dropped 6 bases, with 10 bases sitting between them. The CDR3 runs 12 residues. The CDR3 DNA is TGTGCCAGCAGCGGGCCCGCCCATGGCTACACCTTC. Translated: CASSGPAHGYTF.

V gene TRBV7-9 combines with J gene TRBJ1-1; D may be TRBD1 (5 bases). V shed 0 bases and J shed 1 base, with 6 bases lying between them. The CDR3 spans 14 residues. Per germline, CDR1 SEHNR and CDR2 FQNEAQ (reference sequence). CDR3 region: CASSLAGRNTEAFF. CDR3 DNA: TGTGCCAGCAGCTTAGCGGGGCGGAACACTGAAGCTTTCTTT.

This clone appeared a few times. Here the CDR3 DNA reads TGTGCCACCAGCCAGGGTGGGGAAGGATATGGCTACACCTTC. It encodes CATSQGGEGYGYTF. The chain couples TRBV15 to TRBJ1-2; weak D call: TRBD1 (5 bases). The CDR3 runs 14 residues. Trimming cost V 5 bases and J 5 bases, with 15 bases left between them. Germline values: CDR1 LNHNV, CDR2 YYDKDF (reference sequence).

The chain links TRBV4-1 to TRBJ2-7; weak D call: TRBD2 (6 bases). Germline V gene lookup returns CDR1 MGHRA and CDR2 YSYEKL. The CDR3 runs to 15 residues. V gave up 4 bases and J gave up 2 bases, with 15 bases separating them. The CDR3 here is CASSPRTGDPYEQYF. DNA of the CDR3: TGCGCCAGCAGCCCCCGGACGGGGGACCCCTACGAGCAGTACTTC.

V and J are TRBV9 and TRBJ2-1, with 11 bases aligning to TRBD1. The CDR3 has 17 amino acids. Germline V lookup: CDR1 SGDLS, CDR2 YYNGEE. Losses at the gene ends were 0 bases for V and 7 bases for J; bases not matched to a gene: 9. CDR3 sequence: CASSVGPKDRGRNEQFF. The CDR3 coding sequence is TGTGCCAGCAGCGTAGGTCCCAAGGACAGGGGGCGAAATGAGCAGTTCTTC.

The chain combines TRBV6-5 with TRBJ1-1; 7 bases fit TRBD1. This CDR3 is built from 14 residues. Germline V gene sequence: CDR1 MNHEY, CDR2 SVGAGI. J was trimmed by 1 base and V by 5 bases; bases with no gene match: 4. CDR3 DNA: TGTGCCAGCAGTGGGACAGTTCAGAACACTGAAGCTTTCTTT. Encoded protein: CASSGTVQNTEAFF.

Only a few counts were recorded for this clone. V gene TRBV6-6 combines with J gene TRBJ2-7; perhaps TRBD2 as D (5 bases). The length of the CDR3 is 13 residues. Germline V CDR1 and CDR2: MNHNY, SVGAGI (reference sequence). V lost 5 bases to trimming and J lost 1 base, with 9 bases between them. The CDR3 DNA follows: TGTGCCAGCAGTCCGGAGGCATCCTACGAGCAGTACTTC. Amino acid sequence: CASSPEASYEQYF.

This clone has a handful of counts. The V gene is TRBV7-9, the J gene TRBJ2-7, with D hard to call. The CDR3 loop spans 11 amino acids. CDR1 and CDR2 from the germline V gene are SEHNR and FQNEAQ (reference sequence). V was cut by 2 bases and J by 5 bases, with 4 bases left in between. The CDR3 here is CASSLFNEQYF. Here the CDR3 DNA reads TGTGCCAGCAGCTTATTCAACGAGCAGTACTTC.

This clone was counted a few times. The chain links TRBV28 to TRBJ2-5; the D is unclear. The V end lost 9 bases, the J end lost 1 base, and 12 bases lay between the germline ends. Germline V gene data show CDR1 as MDHEN and CDR2 as SYDVKM. CDR3 length: 13 residues. The chain's CDR3 is CASTPGFQETQYF. The CDR3 region has the DNA TGTGCCAGTACCCCCGGGTTCCAAGAGACCCAGTACTTC.

This chain connects TRBV19 to TRBJ1-1; 7 bases are a match to TRBD1. Germline V gives CDR1 LNHDA, CDR2 SQIVND (reference sequence). V was pared by 7 bases and J by 5 bases, with 13 bases of the junction left unmatched. This CDR3 contains 15 residues. The CDR3 is CASTDINRGGTEAFF. CDR3 nucleotides: TGTGCCAGTACCGACATTAACAGGGGAGGAACTGAAGCTTTCTTT.

This clone occurred a few times. The rearrangement links TRBV4-1 to TRBJ1-5; maybe TRBD1 (5 bases). Germline V CDR1 and CDR2: MGHRA, YSYEKL. The CDR3 is 15 amino acids. Trimming removed 4 bases from V and 2 bases from J, with 12 bases in between. CDR3 DNA: TGCGCCAGCAGCCTTTCATGGGGGGGCAATCAGCCCCAGCATTTT. It encodes CASSLSWGGNQPQHF.

This clone was observed a handful of times. The rearrangement links TRBV6-5 to TRBJ2-7; 9 nucleotides agree with TRBD1. The CDR3 extends over 12 amino acids. V lost 5 bases to trimming and J lost 8 bases; unmatched junction nucleotides: 4. The germline gives CDR1 MNHEY, CDR2 SVGAGI. The chain's CDR3 is CASSLQGAKQYF. CDR3 nucleotides: TGTGCCAGCAGTCTACAGGGGGCGAAGCAGTACTTC.

J is TRBJ2-7 and V is TRBV5-5, with 8 nucleotides matching TRBD1. The germline CDR1 and CDR2 sequences are SGHKS and YYEKEE (reference sequence). Trimming removed 0 bases from V and 3 bases from J; junction bases left unmatched: 5. CDR3 length: 15 residues. The CDR3 nucleotides read TGTGCCAGCAGCTTGGTCCAGGGGGCTTACTACGAGCAGTACTTC. Protein product: CASSLVQGAYYEQYF.

This clone was found a few times. V gene TRBV18 combines with J gene TRBJ1-3; D might be TRBD1 (6 bases). CDR1 is KGHSH and CDR2 is LQKENI in the germline V gene. V lost 6 bases, J lost 0 bases, and 9 bases lay in between. The CDR3 loop spans 14 amino acids. Written as DNA, the CDR3 is TGTGCCAGCTCCACGGACAGCTCTGGAAACACCATATATTTT. The encoded protein is CASSTDSSGNTIYF.

This sequence joins TRBV5-1 and TRBJ2-7; TRBD2 aligns across 10 bases. The germline CDR1 and CDR2 sequences are SGHRS and YFSETQ. CDR3 length equals 16 residues. V shed 0 bases and J 2 bases; nucleotides not matched to a gene: 5. CDR3 nucleotides: TGCGCCAGCAGCTTGGTAGCAGCGGGGGGGGCCTACGAGCAGTACTTC. This sequence encodes CASSLVAAGGAYEQYF.

The table lists this clone with a few counts. The V gene is TRBV6-5, the J gene TRBJ2-7; 7 nucleotides line up with TRBD2. CDR1 is MNHEY and CDR2 is SVGAGI in the germline V gene. The junction had 6 bases not matched to a gene; V was cut back by 2 bases and J by 5 bases. This CDR3 is built from 14 residues. As DNA, the CDR3 is TGTGCCAGCAGTTACGCGGGAGCTTCCGACGAGCAGTACTTC. Translating it yields CASSYAGASDEQYF.

V usage is TRBV5-1 and J usage is TRBJ1-1; a possible D gene is TRBD1 (6 bases). Between the trimmed V and J ends, which lost 5 bases and 5 bases, there was a span of 16 bases. The CDR3 has 14 amino acids. CDR1 is SGHRS and CDR2 is YFSETQ in the germline V gene. CDR3 loop: CASSGGAVRTEAFF. CDR3 bases: TGCGCCAGCAGTGGGGGGGCAGTACGGACTGAAGCTTTCTTT.

The rearrangement links TRBV29-1 to TRBJ2-6, with 9 bases aligning to TRBD1. Germline CDR1 SQVTM, CDR2 ANQGSEA. The CDR3 is 15 amino acids. The V and J ends lost 3 bases and 0 bases, in that order; junction bases with no gene match: 0. The CDR3 loop is CSVETGGSGANVLTF. DNA of the CDR3: TGCAGCGTTGAGACAGGGGGCTCTGGGGCCAACGTCCTGACTTTC.

The rearrangement joins TRBV29-1 to TRBJ2-6; D is unresolved. Germline V gene data show CDR1 as SQVTM and CDR2 as ANQGSEA. V gave up 5 bases and J gave up 4 bases, with 9 bases separating them. This CDR3 has 13 residues. In nucleotides, the CDR3 is TGCAGCGTTTTGGGTAGCGGGGCCAACGTCCTGACTTTC. This codes for CSVLGSGANVLTF.

Comments on this clone: Other DNA sequences in this specimen translate into the identical CDR3. The rearrangement uses TRBV6-5 and TRBJ2-7; perhaps TRBD1 as D (6 bases). In germline, CDR1 is MNHEY, CDR2 SVGAGI. Trimming pared 4 bases from V and 4 bases from J, leaving 11 bases between. CDR3 length: 13 amino acids. CDR3 loop: CASSFLGAYEQYF. The CDR3 nucleotides read TGTGCCAGCAGTTTCCTGGGGGCGTACGAGCAGTACTTC.

V and J are TRBV2 and TRBJ1-1; D not resolved. V was shortened by 1 base and J by 0 bases, with 9 bases between the two germline ends. Per the germline V gene, CDR1 is SNHLY and CDR2 is FYNNEI. The CDR3 runs to 15 residues. The CDR3 region has the DNA TGTGCCAGCAGTGAAGTGGGCAGTCTGAACACTGAAGCTTTCTTT. This gives the protein CASSEVGSLNTEAFF.

This chain joins TRBV6-1 and TRBJ2-5, with 13 bases aligning to TRBD2. J lost 0 bases, V lost 2 bases, and 3 bases had no gene match. CDR1 and CDR2 from the germline V gene are MNHNS and SASEGT. CDR3 length: 17 residues. The CDR3 loop is CASSETSGGANQETQYF. Here the CDR3 DNA reads TGTGCCAGCAGTGAAACTAGCGGGGGGGCGAACCAAGAGACCCAGTACTTC.

The CDR3 DNA reads as TGTGCCATCAGTGAGAATGGACAGGGGGACGGTCAGCCCCAGCATTTT. Its translation is CAISENGQGDGQPQHF. The V gene is TRBV10-3, the J gene TRBJ1-5; 10 bases are a match to TRBD1. Trimming cost V 2 bases and J 6 bases; bases outside gene matches: 7. Germline V gene data show CDR1 as ENHRY and CDR2 as SYGVKD. The CDR3 is made up of 16 amino acids.

V is TRBV2 and J is TRBJ1-6; maybe TRBD1 (5 bases). The ends were cut back, 5 bases at V and 6 bases at J, with 8 bases in the middle. The CDR3 consists of 13 residues. From germline, CDR1 is SNHLY and CDR2 FYNNEI. The CDR3 region has the DNA TGTGCCAGCAGTTCCGACAGTAATTCACCCCTCCACTTT. This codes for CASSSDSNSPLHF.